Listed here is a single TCR beta chain. This CDR3 is built from 14 residues. Germline V gene data show CDR1 as ENHRY and CDR2 as SYGVKD. The data were obtained in a study of monozygotic twins with inflammatory bowel disease. One entry per CDR3 protein, without DNA, is what TCRdb gives after re-calling the 5' RACE reads. Its clone listing holds 85,000 to 110,000 distinct CDR3 sequences. J is TRBJ1-1 and V is TRBV10-3; the TCRdb call, TRBD1, lacks DNA for checking. The receptor's source is a human donor with ulcerative colitis or Crohn's disease, or a healthy co-twin of an affected twin (not recorded which). The sequenced sample was blood. This CDR3 reads CAITAGIENTEAFF.